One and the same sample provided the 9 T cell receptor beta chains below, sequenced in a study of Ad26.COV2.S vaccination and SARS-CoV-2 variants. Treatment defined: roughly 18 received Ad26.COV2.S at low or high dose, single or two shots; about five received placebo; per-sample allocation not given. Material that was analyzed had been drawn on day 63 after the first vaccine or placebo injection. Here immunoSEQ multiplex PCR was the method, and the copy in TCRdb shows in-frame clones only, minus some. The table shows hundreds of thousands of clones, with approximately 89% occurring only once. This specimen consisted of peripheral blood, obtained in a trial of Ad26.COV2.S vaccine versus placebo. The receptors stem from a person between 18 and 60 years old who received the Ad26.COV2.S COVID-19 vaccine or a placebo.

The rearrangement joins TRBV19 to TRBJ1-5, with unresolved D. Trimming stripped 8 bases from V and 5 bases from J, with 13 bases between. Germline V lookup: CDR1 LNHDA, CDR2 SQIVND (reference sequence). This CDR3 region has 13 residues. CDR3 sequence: CASVGPGHQPQHF. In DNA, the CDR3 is TGTGCCAGTGTTGGGCCAGGTCATCAGCCCCAGCATTTT.

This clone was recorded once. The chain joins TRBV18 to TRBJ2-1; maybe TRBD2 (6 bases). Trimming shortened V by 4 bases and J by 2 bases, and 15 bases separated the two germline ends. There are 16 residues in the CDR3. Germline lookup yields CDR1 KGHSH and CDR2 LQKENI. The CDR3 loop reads CASSLLALDPYNEQFF. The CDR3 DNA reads TGTGCCAGCTCACTACTAGCCCTAGACCCCTACAATGAGCAGTTCTTC. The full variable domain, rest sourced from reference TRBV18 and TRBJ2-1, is NAGVMQNPRHLVRRRGQEARLRCSPMKGHSHVYWYRQLPEEGLKFMVYLQKENIIDESGMPKERFSAEFPKEGPSILRIQQVVRGDSAAYFCASSLLALDPYNEQFFGPGTRLTVL.

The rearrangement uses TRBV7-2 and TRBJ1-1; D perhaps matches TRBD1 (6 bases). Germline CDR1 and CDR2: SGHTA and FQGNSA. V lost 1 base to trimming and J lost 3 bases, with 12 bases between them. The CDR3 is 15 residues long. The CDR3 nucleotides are TGTGCCAGCAGCTTAGTACAGGGAGGGTACACTGAAGCTTTCTTT. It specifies CASSLVQGGYTEAFF.

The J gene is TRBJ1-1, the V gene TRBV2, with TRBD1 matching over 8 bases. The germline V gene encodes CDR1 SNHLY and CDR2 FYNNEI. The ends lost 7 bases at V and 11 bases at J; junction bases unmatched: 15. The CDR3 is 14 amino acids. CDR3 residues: CASKALQTGERAFF. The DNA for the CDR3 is TGTGCCAGCAAGGCCCTACAGACAGGGGAGAGGGCTTTCTTT. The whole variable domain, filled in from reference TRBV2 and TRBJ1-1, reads EPEVTQTPSHQVTQMGQEVILRCVPISNHLYFYWYRQILGQKVEFLVSFYNNEISEKSEIFDDQFSVERPDGSNFTLKIRSTKLEDSAMYFCASKALQTGERAFFGQGTRLTVV.

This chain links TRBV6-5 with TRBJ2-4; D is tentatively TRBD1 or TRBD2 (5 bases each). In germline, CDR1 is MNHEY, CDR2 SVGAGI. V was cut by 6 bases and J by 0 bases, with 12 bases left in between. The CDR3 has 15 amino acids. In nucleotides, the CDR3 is TGTGCCAGCAGCTCCGGGGCGCTAGCCAAAAACATTCAGTACTTC. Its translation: CASSSGALAKNIQYF.

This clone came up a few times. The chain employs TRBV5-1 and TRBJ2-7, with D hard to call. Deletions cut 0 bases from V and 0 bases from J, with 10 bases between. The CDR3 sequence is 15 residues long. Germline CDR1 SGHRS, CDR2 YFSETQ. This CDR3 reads CASSLGTLSSYEQYF. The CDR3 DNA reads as TGCGCCAGCAGCTTGGGCACTCTAAGCTCCTACGAGCAGTACTTC.

The CDR3 sequence is CASSEYRGANSPLHF. CDR3 sequence (DNA): TGTGCCAGCAGTGAATACAGGGGCGCCAATTCACCCCTCCACTTT. This chain uses TRBV2 with TRBJ1-6; 7 bases align to TRBD1. The junction had 5 bases not matched to a gene; V was cut back by 2 bases and J by 7 bases. The CDR3 runs 15 residues. Germline V gene sequence: CDR1 SNHLY, CDR2 FYNNEI.

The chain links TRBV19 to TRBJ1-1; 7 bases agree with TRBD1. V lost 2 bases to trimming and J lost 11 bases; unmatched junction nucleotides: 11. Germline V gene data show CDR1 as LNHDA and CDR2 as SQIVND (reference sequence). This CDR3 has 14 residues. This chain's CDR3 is CASSIRGQAFGAFF. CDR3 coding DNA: TGTGCCAGTAGTATACGAGGACAGGCCTTCGGTGCTTTCTTT.

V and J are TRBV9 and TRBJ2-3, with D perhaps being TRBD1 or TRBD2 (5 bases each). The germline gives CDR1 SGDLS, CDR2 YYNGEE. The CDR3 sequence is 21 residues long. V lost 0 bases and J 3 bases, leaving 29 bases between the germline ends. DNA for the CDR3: TGTGCCAGCAGCGTAGATCCGATACGGGACGGACCCTCCTCAACAACAGATACGCAGTATTTT. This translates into CASSVDPIRDGPSSTTDTQYF.